This TCR beta chain was obtained from a study of T-cell reconstitution after alpha-beta-depleted transplantation in children. Unique molecular identifiers were used to barcode this TCRbeta library. TCRdb used MiXCR to reprocess the PCR reads, holding one entry per CDR3 protein. The sample yields more than 400,000 distinct CDR3 sequences, about an eighth seen once. CDR3 size: 15 residues. Germline trimming cut 6 bases from V and 10 bases from J; bases unmatched to any gene: 13. The germline V gene encodes CDR1 LGHDT and CDR2 YNNKEL (reference sequence). This clonotype has a count of ten or more. The sequence was obtained from a female patient aged 2 to 10 who had a stem cell transplant for aplastic anemia, so the T cells may come from the graft donor. This specimen was PBMCs, mostly from graft donor cells, taken 180 days after TCRalphabeta/CD19-depleted stem cell transplant. The J gene is TRBJ2-1, the V gene TRBV3-1; 9 bases line up with TRBD2. The CDR3, as DNA: TGTGCCAGCAGACGAGACAGCGGGAGGTCGGGCGAGCAGTTCTTC. Its translation: CASRRDSGRSGEQFF.